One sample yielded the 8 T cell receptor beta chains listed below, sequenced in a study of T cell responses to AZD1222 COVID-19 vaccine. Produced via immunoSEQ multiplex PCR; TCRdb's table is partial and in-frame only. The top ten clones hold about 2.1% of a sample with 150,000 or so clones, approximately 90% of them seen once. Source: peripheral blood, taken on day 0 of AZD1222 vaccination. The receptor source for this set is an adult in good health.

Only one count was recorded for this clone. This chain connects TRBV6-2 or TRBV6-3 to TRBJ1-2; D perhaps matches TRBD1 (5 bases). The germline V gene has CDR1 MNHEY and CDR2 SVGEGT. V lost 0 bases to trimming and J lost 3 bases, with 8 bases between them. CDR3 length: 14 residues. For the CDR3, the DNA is TGTGCCAGCAGTTACTCGAGGGGATACTATGGCTACACCTTC. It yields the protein CASSYSRGYYGYTF.

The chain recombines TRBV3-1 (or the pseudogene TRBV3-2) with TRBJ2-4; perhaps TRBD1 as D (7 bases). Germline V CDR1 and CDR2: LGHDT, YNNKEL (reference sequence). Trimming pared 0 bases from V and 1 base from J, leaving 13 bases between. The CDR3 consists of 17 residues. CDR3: CASSQDRGELAKNIQYF. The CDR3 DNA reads TGTGCCAGCAGCCAAGACAGGGGGGAGTTGGCCAAAAACATTCAGTACTTC.

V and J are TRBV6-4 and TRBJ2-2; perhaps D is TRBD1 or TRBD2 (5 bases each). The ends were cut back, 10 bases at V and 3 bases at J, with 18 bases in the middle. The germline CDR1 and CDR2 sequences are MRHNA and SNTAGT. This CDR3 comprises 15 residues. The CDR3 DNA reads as TGTGCCACCTCAGAGGGGAGTTGGGACACCGGGGAGCTGTTTTTT. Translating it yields CATSEGSWDTGELFF.

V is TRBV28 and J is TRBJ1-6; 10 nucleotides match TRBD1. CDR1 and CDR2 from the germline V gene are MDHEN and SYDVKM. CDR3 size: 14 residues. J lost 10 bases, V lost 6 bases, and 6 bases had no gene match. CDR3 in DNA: TGTGCCAGCAGCCCGGGACAGGGGCACTCACCCCTCCACTTT. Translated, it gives CASSPGQGHSPLHF.

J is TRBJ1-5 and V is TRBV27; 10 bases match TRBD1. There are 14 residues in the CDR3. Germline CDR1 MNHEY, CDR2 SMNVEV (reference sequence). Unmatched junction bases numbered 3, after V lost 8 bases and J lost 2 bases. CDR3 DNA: TGTGCCAGCCGACAGGGGGCTGGCAATCAGCCCCAGCATTTT. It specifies CASRQGAGNQPQHF.

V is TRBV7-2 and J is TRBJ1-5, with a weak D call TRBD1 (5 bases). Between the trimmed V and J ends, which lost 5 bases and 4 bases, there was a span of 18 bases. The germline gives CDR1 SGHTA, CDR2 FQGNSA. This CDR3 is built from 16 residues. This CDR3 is CASSPNRDSKNQPQHF. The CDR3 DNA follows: TGTGCCAGCAGCCCTAATCGGGACTCCAAGAATCAGCCCCAGCATTTT.

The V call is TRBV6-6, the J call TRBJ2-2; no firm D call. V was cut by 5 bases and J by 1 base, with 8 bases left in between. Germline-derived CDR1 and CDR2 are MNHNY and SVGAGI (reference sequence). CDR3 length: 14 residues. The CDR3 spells CASSPSLNTGELFF. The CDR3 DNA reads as TGTGCCAGCAGTCCGTCCTTGAACACCGGGGAGCTGTTTTTT.

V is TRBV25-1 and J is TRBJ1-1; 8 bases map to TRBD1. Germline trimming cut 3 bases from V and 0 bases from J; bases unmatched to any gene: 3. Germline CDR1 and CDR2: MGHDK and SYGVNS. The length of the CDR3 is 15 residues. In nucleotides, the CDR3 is TGTGCCAGCAGTGACCCACAGGGGGTGAACACTGAAGCTTTCTTT. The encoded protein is CASSDPQGVNTEAFF.